Listed here are 16 T cell receptor beta chains from one sample, sequenced in a study of control samples from healthy donors and cancer patients (TCRdb year 2020). Receptors were amplified or captured by the immunoSEQ multiplex PCR assay. TCRdb took this table from immuneACCESS and kept in-frame rearrangements with V and J called. Such tables lack part of the clones; where checked against another copy, unresolved V genes explain under half of the gap, and the rest is unexplained. The sample records 120,000 or so clones, roughly 84% of which are singletons. About 1.8% of the sample is taken by the ten largest. The source material was blood. These receptors were obtained from a man aged 18 to 29 in good health.

The chain employs TRBV27 and TRBJ1-2; D call uncertain. Between the trimmed V and J ends, which lost 7 bases and 1 base, there was a span of 13 bases. In germline, CDR1 is MNHEY, CDR2 SMNVEV (reference sequence). This CDR3 has 14 residues. Written as DNA, the CDR3 is TGTGCCAGCACCTCCGCGGTCTTTAACTATGGCTACACCTTC. It is translated as CASTSAVFNYGYTF.

This chain links TRBV5-1 with TRBJ2-3; the match to TRBD2 covers 9 bases. This CDR3 is built from 20 residues. Per germline, CDR1 SGHRS and CDR2 YFSETQ. V trimming: 9 bases; J trimming: 2 bases; junction bases outside the gene matches: 25. As DNA, the CDR3 is TGCGCCAACAGGGAGAGCGGGGCCCGTTTAGCGGGAGATCCCACAGATACGCAGTATTTT. This encodes CANRESGARLAGDPTDTQYF. Filled out from reference TRBV5-1 and TRBJ2-3, the complete variable domain reads KAGVTQTPRYLIKTRGQQVTLSCSPISGHRSVSWYQQTPGQGLQFLFEYFSETQRNKGNFPGRFSGRQFSNSRSEMNVSTLELGDSALYLCANRESGARLAGDPTDTQYFGPGTRLTVL.

This clone was detected once. CDR3 sequence reads: CASRLMGQGYGYTF. In DNA form, the CDR3 reads TGTGCCAGCAGGTTAATGGGACAGGGGTATGGCTACACCTTC. The chain is built from TRBV7-9 and TRBJ1-2; 10 bases are a match to TRBD1. Germline values: CDR1 SEHNR, CDR2 FQNEAQ (reference sequence). The CDR3 is made up of 14 amino acids. After removal of 6 bases from V and 5 bases from J, the junction contained 6 bases not matched to a gene. Full variable domain (missing parts from reference TRBV7-9 and TRBJ1-2): DTGVSQNPRHKITKRGQNVTFRCDPISEHNRLYWYRQTLGQGPEFLTYFQNEAQLEKSRLLSDRFSAERPKGSFSTLEIQRTEQGDSAMYLCASRLMGQGYGYTFGSGTRLTVV.

Turning to this clone: A read error may produce the germline difference seen at one junction end. The chain is built from TRBV7-9 and TRBJ2-4; 16 bases agree with TRBD2. CDR1 and CDR2 from the germline V gene are SEHNR and FQNEAQ (reference sequence). The CDR3 runs 13 residues. The CDR3 DNA reads as TGTGCCAGCAGCTCTGGGACTAGCGGGAGGGTCAGATTC. It yields the protein CASSSGTSGRVRF.

The chain links TRBV6-5 to TRBJ2-5; a weak D match, TRBD1 (6 bases). The germline V gene encodes CDR1 MNHEY and CDR2 SVGAGI. The ends were cut back, 4 bases at V and 1 base at J, with 16 bases in the middle. The CDR3 consists of 16 residues. CDR3 sequence reads: CASSSLTQGPQETQYF. DNA of the CDR3: TGTGCCAGCAGTTCGTTAACACAGGGACCCCAAGAGACCCAGTACTTC.

V is TRBV28 and J is TRBJ1-1; unclear D gene. With 2 bases removed from V and 10 bases from J, the gap between germline ends came to 11 bases. This CDR3 contains 12 residues. The germline gives CDR1 MDHEN, CDR2 SYDVKM. The CDR3 coding sequence is TGTGCCAGCAGTTTAATTAGGACGGGAGCTTTCTTT. Its protein is CASSLIRTGAFF.

The V gene is TRBV12-3 or TRBV12-4, the J gene TRBJ2-2; D gene ambiguous. Trimming cost V 8 bases and J 4 bases, with 8 bases left between them. The CDR3 is 12 residues long. The CDR3 loop is CASLLSTGELFF. CDR3 coding DNA: TGTGCCAGCTTATTATCCACCGGGGAGCTGTTTTTT.

The chain recombines TRBV19 with TRBJ1-3; D not certain. CDR3 length: 14 amino acids. Trimming removed 11 bases from V and 0 bases from J, with 14 bases in between. Germline assignment: CDR1 LNHDA and CDR2 SQIVND (reference sequence). The CDR3 is CASSWESSGNTIYF. CDR3 nucleotides: TGTGCCTCTTCGTGGGAAAGCTCTGGAAACACCATATATTTT.

This chain links TRBV18 with TRBJ2-6; no clear D. Looked up from germline, CDR1 is KGHSH and CDR2 is LQKENI. V was cut by 3 bases and J by 0 bases, with 9 bases left in between. This CDR3 spans 16 amino acids. CDR3 sequence: CASSPPTISGANVLTF. The CDR3 bases are TGTGCCAGCTCACCCCCCACCATCTCTGGGGCCAACGTCCTGACTTTC.

This rearrangement joins TRBV28 to TRBJ1-2, with D tentatively TRBD1 (5 bases). V lost 5 bases and J lost 3, with 7 bases in between. CDR1 is MDHEN and CDR2 is SYDVKM in the germline V gene. The length of the CDR3 is 12 residues. CDR3 amino acids: CASSLGDYGYTF. The CDR3 nucleotides read TGTGCCAGCAGTCTGGGGGACTATGGCTACACCTTC.

The rearrangement links TRBV28 to TRBJ1-2; possible D gene TRBD1, 5 bases. Trimming removed 6 bases from V and 5 bases from J, with 10 bases in between. The CDR3 is 12 amino acids. Germline values: CDR1 MDHEN, CDR2 SYDVKM. CDR3 amino acids: CASSQGEYGYTF. The DNA of the CDR3 is TGTGCCAGCAGCCAAGGGGAGTATGGCTACACCTTC.

The rearrangement uses TRBV7-2 and TRBJ2-3; TRBD2 agrees at 8 bases. CDR1 is SGHTA, CDR2 FQGNSA, per germline. The CDR3 spans 14 residues. V was clipped by 3 bases and J by 4 bases; unmatched bases: 3. The CDR3 region is CASSFGLAPDTQYF. The CDR3 region has the DNA TGTGCCAGCAGCTTCGGACTAGCCCCAGATACGCAGTATTTT.

This CDR3 is CASSDRVKETQYF. The CDR3 DNA follows: TGTGCCAGCAGCGACAGAGTGAAAGAGACCCAGTACTTC. The chain has TRBV27 and TRBJ2-5, with D possibly matching TRBD1 (5 bases). This CDR3 spans 13 amino acids. Germline V gene lookup returns CDR1 MNHEY and CDR2 SMNVEV (reference sequence). V gave up 6 bases and J gave up 3 bases, with 11 bases separating them.

The chain is built from TRBV29-1 and TRBJ1-2; D possibly corresponds to TRBD1 (6 bases). The length of the CDR3 is 14 residues. CDR1 is SQVTM and CDR2 is ANQGSEA in the germline V gene. V was trimmed by 6 bases and J by 6 bases, leaving 20 bases between them. CDR3 DNA: TGCAGCGTGTCCCCCCGGACAGTTTCCCATGGCTACACCTTC. Amino acids: CSVSPRTVSHGYTF.

The V call is TRBV6-6, the J call TRBJ2-1; 7 bases are a match to TRBD2. The germline V gene encodes CDR1 MNHNY and CDR2 SVGAGI (reference sequence). This CDR3 spans 13 amino acids. The J segment lost 4 bases and the V segment lost 8 bases, leaving 5 bases of the junction unmatched. CDR3 residues: CASGRESYNEQFF. The CDR3 DNA sequence: TGTGCCAGCGGGAGGGAGTCTTACAATGAGCAGTTCTTC.

The V gene is TRBV6-1, the J gene TRBJ1-5; D gene ambiguous. V gave up 1 base and J gave up 2 bases, with 9 bases separating them. The CDR3 has 15 residues. Per germline, CDR1 MNHNS and CDR2 SASEGT. The DNA for the CDR3 is TGTGCCAGCAGTGAAGGGGAGGAGGGCAATCAGCCCCAGCATTTT. Translated, it gives CASSEGEEGNQPQHF.